Below are 3 T cell receptor beta chains sequenced from a single sample in a study of cytomegalovirus exposure and HLA in healthy donors. PCR involved 60 Vbeta and 13 Jbeta primers. Measured with immunoSEQ multiplex PCR; TCRdb has only the in-frame clones, and not every one. The profile shows 110,000 to 150,000 clones, around 82% of them singletons. Sequencing used PBMCs. These receptors were taken from a female donor in good health and CMV-seronegative.

The gene calls are TRBV4-1 and TRBJ1-2; tentative D call: TRBD1 (5 bases). CDR3 length: 13 amino acids. Between the trimmed V and J ends, which lost 4 bases and 4 bases, there was a span of 10 bases. CDR1 is MGHRA and CDR2 is YSYEKL in the germline V gene. DNA for the CDR3: TGCGCCAGCAGCCCTGGGGGGAGCTATGGCTACACCTTC. Encoded protein: CASSPGGSYGYTF.

This chain connects TRBV27 to TRBJ2-7; 14 bases agree with TRBD2. The CDR3 is 16 amino acids. The V gene's germline CDR1 is MNHEY and CDR2 SMNVEV (reference sequence). The trim removed 5 bases at V and 4 bases at J, leaving 7 bases unmatched. CDR3 region: CASSPLGTSGRYEQYF. Written as DNA, the CDR3 is TGTGCCAGCAGTCCGTTGGGGACTAGCGGGAGATACGAGCAGTACTTC.

This chain uses TRBV5-6 with TRBJ1-2, with 10 nucleotides matching TRBD1. V dropped 5 bases and J dropped 7; count of bases not matched to a gene: 8. CDR1 and CDR2 from the germline V gene are SGHDT and YYEEEE. CDR3 size: 14 residues. CDR3 in DNA: TGTGCCAGCAGGGAGGCTGGGACAGGGGCTGGCTACACCTTC. Translation gives CASREAGTGAGYTF.